This passage covers 11 T cell receptor beta chains from one sample sequenced in a study of monozygotic twins with inflammatory bowel disease. TCRdb re-called the 5' RACE reads and gives one entry per CDR3 protein, without DNA. Its clone listing holds some 150,000 distinct CDR3 sequences. The sample was blood. The source of these receptors is a human donor with ulcerative colitis or Crohn's disease, or a healthy co-twin of an affected twin (not recorded which).

The V gene is TRBV5-4, the J gene TRBJ2-7; the TCRdb D gene call, TRBD1, has no DNA to confirm it. This CDR3 has 14 amino acids. Germline CDR1 reads SGHNT; CDR2 reads YYREEE (reference sequence). The chain's CDR3 is CASSLNGGYSEQYF.

This sequence joins TRBV20-1 and TRBJ2-2; the TCRdb D gene call, TRBD1, has no DNA to confirm it. This CDR3 is 13 amino acids long. Germline assignment: CDR1 DFQATT and CDR2 SNEGSKA (reference sequence). The CDR3 reads CSATRTGHGELFF.

The CDR3 loop reads CASSPGTRSGNTIYF. The J gene is TRBJ1-3, the V gene TRBV12-3 or TRBV12-4; the D call of TRBD1 rests on TCRdb alone, since no DNA is present to check it. CDR3 length equals 15 residues.

The chain is built from TRBV7-2 and TRBJ2-5; checking the TCRdb D call of TRBD2 is not possible without DNA. There are 17 residues in the CDR3. CDR1 and CDR2 (germline): SGHTA, FQGNSA. CDR3 protein: CASSSGLAGAGEETQYF. Drawing the rest from reference TRBV7-2 and TRBJ2-5, the complete variable domain is GAGVSQSPSNKVTEKGKDVELRCDPISGHTALYWYRQSLGQGLEFLIYFQGNSAPDKSGLPSDRFSAERTGGSVSTLTIQRTQQEDSAVYLCASSSGLAGAGEETQYFGPGTRLLVL.

The CDR3 reads CASSFLTGTGNEQYF. The V call is TRBV28, the J call TRBJ2-7; the D gene TCRdb calls, TRBD1, cannot be checked with no DNA. Per the germline V gene, CDR1 is MDHEN and CDR2 is SYDVKM. The CDR3 totals 15 residues.

The CDR3 is CASRSRENYGYTF. The gene calls are TRBV19 and TRBJ1-2; without DNA, the TCRdb call of TRBD1 cannot be checked. This CDR3 has 13 residues. Germline CDR1 LNHDA, CDR2 SQIVND (reference sequence).

The chain recombines TRBV12-3 or TRBV12-4 with TRBJ2-1; the D call of TRBD2 rests on TCRdb alone, since no DNA is present to check it. The CDR3 has 16 residues. CDR3 residues: CASSLVGAGGGNEQFF.

The gene calls are TRBV13 and TRBJ2-1; the TRBD2 assignment by TCRdb is unverifiable without DNA. Germline CDR1 reads PRHDT; CDR2 reads FYEKMQ (reference sequence). There are 18 residues in the CDR3. The chain's CDR3 is CASQRAGTSGGPYNEQFF.

The CDR3 spells CASCQAGAFLEQYF. The V and J genes are TRBV12-3 or TRBV12-4 and TRBJ2-7. This CDR3 spans 14 amino acids.

J is TRBJ1-2 and V is TRBV10-3; TCRdb selects TRBD1, and the lack of DNA leaves this call unchecked. The CDR3 is 13 residues long. Germline assignment: CDR1 ENHRY and CDR2 SYGVKD. The CDR3 reads CAIKQEPNYGYTF.

This rearrangement joins TRBV7-2 to TRBJ2-3; TCRdb reports TRBD2, a call that lacks DNA to check it against. This CDR3 contains 16 residues. The germline gives CDR1 SGHTA, CDR2 FQGNSA. This CDR3 reads CASSIVAGGGTDTQYF.